These 6 T cell receptor beta chains were all obtained from the same sample, sequenced in a study of CD8 T cells in ankylosing spondylitis. Findings and limits, study-wide: Fewer than 10 highly homologous variants made up a TCR beta motif that seemed to typify ankylosing spondylitis blood.

TCRdb reprocessed the 5' RACE reads via MiXCR and lists one record per CDR3 protein. Seen here are 450,000 to 550,000 distinct CDR3 sequences, approximately 5% observed once, and the top ten hold roughly 3.5%. What these receptors recognize is not known. What was sequenced was blood, either unsorted or a sorted T cell fraction (not recorded which). Receptors were obtained from a male donor with ankylosing spondylitis.

This clonotype appeared many times. This chain uses TRBV6-2 or TRBV6-3 with TRBJ1-1; no clear D gene. This CDR3 has 14 residues. Germline assignment: CDR1 MNHEY and CDR2 SVGEGT. With 7 bases removed from V and 7 bases from J, the gap between germline ends came to 19 bases. In DNA form, the CDR3 reads TGTGCCAGCACCGGGGTCAATCAGGCACTTGAAGCTTTCTTT. Residues: CASTGVNQALEAFF.

This clonotype has a count of ten or more. The rearrangement uses TRBV20-1 and TRBJ1-4; D call uncertain. The CDR3 loop spans 16 amino acids. Trimming removed 0 bases at V and 5 bases at J, with 16 bases between. Germline V gene sequence: CDR1 DFQATT, CDR2 SNEGSKA (reference sequence). CDR3 region: CSARDIVAGLNEKLFF. The CDR3 DNA is TGCAGTGCTAGAGACATTGTCGCCGGCCTCAATGAAAAACTGTTTTTT.

The chain couples TRBV7-9 to TRBJ2-2, with 7 bases matching TRBD2. V shed 5 bases and J 4 bases; nucleotides not matched to a gene: 4. CDR1 SEHNR and CDR2 FQNEAQ come from the germline V gene (reference sequence). The CDR3 is 14 amino acids. CDR3 in amino acids: CASSAGESTGELFF. As DNA, the CDR3 is TGTGCCAGCAGCGCGGGGGAGAGCACCGGGGAGCTGTTTTTT. The variable domain in full, with the rest retrieved from reference TRBV7-9 and TRBJ2-2, is DTGVSQNPRHKITKRGQNVTFRCDPISEHNRLYWYRQTLGQGPEFLTYFQNEAQLEKSRLLSDRFSAERPKGSFSTLEIQRTEQGDSAMYLCASSAGESTGELFFGEGSRLTVL.

This clonotype was detected ten times or more. V gene TRBV11-2 combines with J gene TRBJ1-4; 9 bases are shared with TRBD1. This CDR3 spans 14 amino acids. V trimming: 5 bases; J trimming: 6 bases; junction bases outside the gene matches: 4. The germline V gene encodes CDR1 SGHAT and CDR2 FQNNGV. DNA for the CDR3: TGTGCCAGCAGCCGTTGGACAGGGGATGAAAAACTGTTTTTT. Amino acid sequence: CASSRWTGDEKLFF.

This clonotype was observed many times. The gene calls are TRBV24-1 and TRBJ1-2; D is uncertain. CDR1 and CDR2 from the germline V gene are KGHDR and SFDVKD. This CDR3 comprises 12 residues. The V end was cut by 1 base, the J end by 8 bases, with 7 bases between. The CDR3 loop reads CATSDFVGGYTF. CDR3 sequence (DNA): TGTGCCACCAGTGATTTTGTCGGCGGCTACACCTTC.

Comment on this clonotype: Being one base from a much bigger clone, this may be a read error. J is TRBJ2-3 and V is TRBV10-3; D is uncertain. The CDR3 is made up of 14 amino acids. Germline V gives CDR1 ENHRY, CDR2 SYGVKD. Trimming removed 5 bases at V and 4 bases at J, with 13 bases between. CDR3 nucleotide sequence: TGTGCCATCAGTCCCGACCGAAGCGCAGATACGCAGTATTTT. The encoded protein is CAISPDRSADTQYF.